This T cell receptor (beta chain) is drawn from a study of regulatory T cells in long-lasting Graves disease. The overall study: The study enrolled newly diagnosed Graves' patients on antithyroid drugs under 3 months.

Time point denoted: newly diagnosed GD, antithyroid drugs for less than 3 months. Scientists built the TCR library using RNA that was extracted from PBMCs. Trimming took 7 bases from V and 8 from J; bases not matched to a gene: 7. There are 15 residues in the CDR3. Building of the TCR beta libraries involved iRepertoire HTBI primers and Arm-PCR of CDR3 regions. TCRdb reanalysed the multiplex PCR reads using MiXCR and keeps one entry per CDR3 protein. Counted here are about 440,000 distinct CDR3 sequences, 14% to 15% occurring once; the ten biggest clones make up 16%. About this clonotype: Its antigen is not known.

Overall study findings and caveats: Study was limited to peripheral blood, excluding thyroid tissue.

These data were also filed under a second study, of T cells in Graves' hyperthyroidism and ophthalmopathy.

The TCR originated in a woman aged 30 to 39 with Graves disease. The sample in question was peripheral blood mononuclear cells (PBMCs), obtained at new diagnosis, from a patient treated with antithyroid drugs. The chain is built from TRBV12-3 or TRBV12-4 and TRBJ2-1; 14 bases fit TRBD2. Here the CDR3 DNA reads TGTGCCAGCATCCCGACTAGCGGGAGGGGGGATGAGCAGTTCTTC. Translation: CASIPTSGRGDEQFF.